This entry features one TCR beta chain sequence. Its target is not known. At collection, donors were nominally healthy, but unrecorded immune exposures were probable. These data originate in a study of cytomegalovirus exposure and HLA in healthy donors. Germline V lookup: CDR1 MNHEY, CDR2 SMNVEV (reference sequence). Trimming stripped 5 bases from V and 3 bases from J, with 14 bases between. This CDR3 has 15 amino acids. The study, taken as a whole, reports: Clonal expansion, a later analysis showed, was greater in HLA-associated TCR beta chains than in equally common others.

Both 60 Vbeta primers and 13 Jbeta primers went into the PCR. The repertoire was sequenced with immunoSEQ multiplex PCR; TCRdb's copy has only in-frame clones and lacks some. The profile covers approximately 110,000 clones, with just under 80% appearing a single time and about 5.8% taken by the ten largest. The chain employs TRBV27 and TRBJ1-5, with D perhaps matching TRBD1 (6 bases). This receptor was identified in a male donor in good health and CMV-seronegative. Source material: PBMCs. In DNA form, the CDR3 reads TGTGCCAGCAGTCCCCTTGGACAGTCCAATCAGCCCCAGCATTTT. This translates into CASSPLGQSNQPQHF.